Included here is one T cell receptor (beta chain) sequence, with context. The record originates from a study of blood T cell repertoires in COVID-19. Study background: Researchers got acute and convalescent COVID-19 samples from the United States, Italy and Spain. Nucleic acid was either cDNA or gDNA, and it came from T cells, B-cell-depleted T cells, or PBMCs.

V shed 0 bases and J shed 8 bases, with 14 bases lying between them. CDR3 length equals 16 residues. CDR1 MNHEY and CDR2 SVGAGI come from the germline V gene. Participants were aged about 18 to 95 years, lived in under 30 US areas, and enrolled virtually. Authors' processing steps: By means of reference gene primer amplification, nucleated cell counts were estimated. Clones were sequenced by immunoSEQ multiplex PCR, and TCRdb holds only the in-frame ones, with some missing. V, J and clone size were drawn from that table, and D and trimming were deduced from the DNA. The sample contains around 240,000 clones, 91% of which appear only once.

The V call is TRBV6-5, the J call TRBJ1-6; D is ambiguous. This clonotype was obtained from a human donor in a cohort exposed to, infected with or recovered from COVID-19 (not recorded which). The donor label of this sample is uncertain. The source material was PBMCs or T cells enriched from blood (not recorded which). This CDR3 reads CASSYSRRFRDSPLHF. The CDR3 DNA reads as TGTGCCAGCAGTTACTCGAGGCGCTTTCGGGATTCACCCCTCCACTTT.